This TCR beta chain was sequenced during a study of T-cell memory formation after mild COVID-19. Study in general: TCR clusters were mostly donor specific.

Points from the study as a whole: Mainly in CM and EM were contracting CD4+ clones; CD8+ were in EMRA. Pre-infection memory held some responding clones, suggesting pre-existing cross-reactive T cells responded.

Constant-segment primers served in 5'RACE that generated TCR alpha and TCR beta cDNA libraries bearing sample barcodes and UMIs. MiXCR, run by TCRdb on the 5' RACE reads, gives a single entry per CDR3 protein. The table has about 340,000 distinct CDR3 sequences, over 10% seen once. On this clonotype itself: Its antigen is currently unknown.

The CDR3 runs to 13 residues. Per the germline V gene, CDR1 is SGHTA and CDR2 is FQGNSA. Trimming stripped 7 bases from V and 4 bases from J, with 13 bases between. The source is a man younger than 35 who had mild COVID-19 (a few samples of this study predate the infection). Cell type and time point are not known. The J gene is TRBJ1-1, the V gene TRBV7-2; no definite D call. Input material: PBMCs or a T cell subset sorted from them (not recorded which). CDR3 DNA sequence: TGTGCCAGCACCCACGGGCAGCCCACTGAAGCTTTCTTT. Protein: CASTHGQPTEAFF.